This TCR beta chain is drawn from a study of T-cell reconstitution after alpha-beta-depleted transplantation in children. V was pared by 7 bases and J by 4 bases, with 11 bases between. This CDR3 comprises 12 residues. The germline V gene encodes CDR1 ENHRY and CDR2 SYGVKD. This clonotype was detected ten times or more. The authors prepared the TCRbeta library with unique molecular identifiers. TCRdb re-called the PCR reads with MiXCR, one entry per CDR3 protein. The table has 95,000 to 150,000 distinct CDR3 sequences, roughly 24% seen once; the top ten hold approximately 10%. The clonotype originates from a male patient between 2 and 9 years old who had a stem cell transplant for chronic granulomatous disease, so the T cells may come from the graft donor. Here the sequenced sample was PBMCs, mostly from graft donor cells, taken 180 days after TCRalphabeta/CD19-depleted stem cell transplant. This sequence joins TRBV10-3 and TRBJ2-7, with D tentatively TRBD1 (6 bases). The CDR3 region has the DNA TGTGCCATCACCATGGGACAATACGAGCAGTACTTC. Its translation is CAITMGQYEQYF.